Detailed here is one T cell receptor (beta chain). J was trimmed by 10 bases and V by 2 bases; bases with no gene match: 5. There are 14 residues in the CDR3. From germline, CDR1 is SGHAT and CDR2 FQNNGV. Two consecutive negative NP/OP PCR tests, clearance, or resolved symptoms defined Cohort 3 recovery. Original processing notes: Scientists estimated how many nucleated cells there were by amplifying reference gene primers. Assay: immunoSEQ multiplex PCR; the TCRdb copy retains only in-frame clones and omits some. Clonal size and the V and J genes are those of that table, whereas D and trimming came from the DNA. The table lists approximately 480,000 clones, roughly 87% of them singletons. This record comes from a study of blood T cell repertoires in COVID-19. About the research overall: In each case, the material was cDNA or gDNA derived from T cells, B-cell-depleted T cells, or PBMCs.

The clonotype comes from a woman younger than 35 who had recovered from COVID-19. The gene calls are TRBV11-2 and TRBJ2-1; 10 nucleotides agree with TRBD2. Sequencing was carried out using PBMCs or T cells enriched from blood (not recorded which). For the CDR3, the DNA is TGTGCCAGCAGCTTAAGCGGGGGGGCCGGGGAGCAGTTCTTC. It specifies CASSLSGGAGEQFF.